This T cell receptor (beta chain) was identified during a study of vaccination and CD4 T cells after COVID-19. Overall study: The authors exposed cells to overlapping spike peptides derived from SARS-CoV-2, HCoV-NL63, HCoV-OC43 and HCoV-229E.

Treatment defined: roughly 11-day PBMC culture with coronavirus spike peptide pools or control peptides (ViraFEST assay). Sequenced with the Oncomine TCR Beta short-read assay was DNA taken from cultured CD4+ T cells. TCRdb processed the PCR reads anew with MiXCR; each CDR3 protein has one entry. The sample lists approximately 13,000 distinct CDR3 sequences, 29% occurring once. There are a few counts of this clonotype. Its antigen remains unidentified. The CDR3 totals 16 residues. V was trimmed by 0 bases and J by 5 bases, leaving 16 bases between them. Germline lookup yields CDR1 SEHNR and CDR2 FQNEAQ (reference sequence).

The TCR originated in a human donor who received a COVID-19 vaccine. This chain links TRBV7-9 with TRBJ1-2; no clear D. Specimen: CD4+ T cells from blood, cultured in vitro, collected before SARS-CoV-2 vaccination. The CDR3 loop reads CASSLAPGSPEYGYTF. DNA for the CDR3: TGTGCCAGCAGCTTAGCGCCTGGCAGTCCGGAGTATGGCTACACCTTC.